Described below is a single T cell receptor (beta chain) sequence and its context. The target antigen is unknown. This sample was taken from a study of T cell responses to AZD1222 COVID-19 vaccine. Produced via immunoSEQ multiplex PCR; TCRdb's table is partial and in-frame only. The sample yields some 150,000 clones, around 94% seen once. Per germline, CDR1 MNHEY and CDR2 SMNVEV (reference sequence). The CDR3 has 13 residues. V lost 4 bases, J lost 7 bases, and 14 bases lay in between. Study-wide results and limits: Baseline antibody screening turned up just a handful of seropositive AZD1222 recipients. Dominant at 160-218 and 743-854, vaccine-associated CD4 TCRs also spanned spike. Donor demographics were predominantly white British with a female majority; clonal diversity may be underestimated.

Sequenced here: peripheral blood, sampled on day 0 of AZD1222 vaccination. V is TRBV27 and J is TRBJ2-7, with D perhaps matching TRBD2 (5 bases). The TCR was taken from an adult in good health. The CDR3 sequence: CASSSLFEGEQYV. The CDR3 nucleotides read TGTGCCAGCAGTTCCCTCTTCGAGGGTGAGCAGTACGTC.